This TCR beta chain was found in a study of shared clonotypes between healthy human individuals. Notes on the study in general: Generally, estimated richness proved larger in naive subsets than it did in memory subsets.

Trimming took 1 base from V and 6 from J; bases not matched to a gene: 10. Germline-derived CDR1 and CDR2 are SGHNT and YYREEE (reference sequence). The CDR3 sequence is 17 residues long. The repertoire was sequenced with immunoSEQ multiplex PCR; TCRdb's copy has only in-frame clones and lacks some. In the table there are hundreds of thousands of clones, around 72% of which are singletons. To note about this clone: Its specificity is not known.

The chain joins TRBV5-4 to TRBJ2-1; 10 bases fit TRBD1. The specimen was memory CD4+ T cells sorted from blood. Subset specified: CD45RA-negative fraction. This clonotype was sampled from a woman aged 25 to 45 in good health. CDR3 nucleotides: TGTGCCAGCAGCTTGCCCCCGGGACAGGGGATGAGCAATGAGCAGTTCTTC. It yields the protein CASSLPPGQGMSNEQFF. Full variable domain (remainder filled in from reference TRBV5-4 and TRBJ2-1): ETGVTQSPTHLIKTRGQQVTLRCSSQSGHNTVSWYQQALGQGPQFIFQYYREEENGRGNFPPRFSGLQFPNYSSELNVNALELDDSALYLCASSLPPGQGMSNEQFFGPGTRLTVL.